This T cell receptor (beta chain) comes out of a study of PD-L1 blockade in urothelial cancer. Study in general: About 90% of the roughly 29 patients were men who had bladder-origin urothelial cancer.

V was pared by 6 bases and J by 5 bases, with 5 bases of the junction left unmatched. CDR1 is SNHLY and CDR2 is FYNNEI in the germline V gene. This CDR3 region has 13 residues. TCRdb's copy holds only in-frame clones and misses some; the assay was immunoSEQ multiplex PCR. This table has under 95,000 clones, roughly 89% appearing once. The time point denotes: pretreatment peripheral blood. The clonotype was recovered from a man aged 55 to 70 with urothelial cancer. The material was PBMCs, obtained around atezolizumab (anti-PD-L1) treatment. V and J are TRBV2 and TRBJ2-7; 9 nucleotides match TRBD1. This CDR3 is CASSGQGSNEQYF. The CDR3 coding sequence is TGTGCCAGCAGCGGACAGGGGAGTAACGAGCAGTACTTC.